These 16 T cell receptor beta chains came from one sample sequenced in a study of blood T cell repertoires in COVID-19. Clones were sequenced by immunoSEQ multiplex PCR, and TCRdb holds only the in-frame ones, with some missing. This sample has 140,000 to 150,000 clones; 65% to 85% occur once, and the top ten carry under 15%. The material sequenced was peripheral blood. The receptors stem from a man aged 60-69 years with active or convalescent COVID-19.

The J gene is TRBJ2-7, the V gene TRBV4-1, with 8 bases lining up with TRBD1. CDR1 and CDR2 from the germline V gene are MGHRA and YSYEKL. The CDR3 extends over 15 amino acids. Losses at the gene ends were 4 bases for V and 3 bases for J; bases not matched to a gene: 8. CDR3 in DNA: TGCGCCAGCAGCCTGGGGACAGGTGGGTACTACGAGCAGTACTTC. Translating it yields CASSLGTGGYYEQYF.

The chain is built from TRBV5-1 and TRBJ2-3; 11 bases agree with TRBD2. This CDR3 comprises 16 residues. Per the germline V gene, CDR1 is SGHRS and CDR2 is YFSETQ. Germline trimming cut 4 bases from V and 4 bases from J; bases unmatched to any gene: 8. The CDR3 is CASSTLTSGRADTQYF. In DNA form, the CDR3 reads TGCGCCAGCAGCACTCTAACTAGCGGGAGAGCAGATACGCAGTATTTT. The whole variable domain, filled in from reference TRBV5-1 and TRBJ2-3, reads KAGVTQTPRYLIKTRGQQVTLSCSPISGHRSVSWYQQTPGQGLQFLFEYFSETQRNKGNFPGRFSGRQFSNSRSEMNVSTLELGDSALYLCASSTLTSGRADTQYFGPGTRLTVL.

The CDR3 spells CASSAPLGQGDDTGELFF. The CDR3 DNA is TGTGCCAGCAGTGCCCCATTAGGACAGGGCGATGACACCGGGGAGCTGTTTTTT. The rearrangement uses TRBV6-1 and TRBJ2-2; 8 bases are shared with TRBD1. Germline V lookup: CDR1 MNHNS, CDR2 SASEGT. The CDR3 runs 18 residues. Trimming removed 4 bases from V and 3 bases from J; junction bases left unmatched: 13.

This clone has a handful of counts. V usage is TRBV7-2 and J usage is TRBJ1-6, with D tentatively TRBD1 (6 bases). The CDR3 is made up of 15 amino acids. Germline V gives CDR1 SGHTA, CDR2 FQGNSA. V lost 3 bases and J 7 bases, leaving 13 bases between the germline ends. In DNA, the CDR3 is TGTGCCAGCAGCTTTAATCCGGGACAAAATTCACCCCTCCACTTT. This encodes CASSFNPGQNSPLHF.

The chain links TRBV28 to TRBJ1-6, with no clear D. Germline V lookup: CDR1 MDHEN, CDR2 SYDVKM. V lost 5 bases and J 0 bases, leaving 11 bases between the germline ends. The CDR3 runs to 16 residues. This CDR3 reads CASSTRGGSYNSPLHF. The CDR3 region has the DNA TGTGCCAGCAGTACACGAGGTGGCTCCTATAATTCACCCCTCCACTTT.

V and J are TRBV9 and TRBJ2-1, with 8 bases fitting TRBD2. The germline V gene has CDR1 SGDLS and CDR2 YYNGEE. V lost 2 bases to trimming and J lost 4 bases; unmatched junction nucleotides: 5. The CDR3 is 15 amino acids. CDR3 in amino acids: CASSVAGGPYNEQFF. The CDR3 DNA is TGTGCCAGCAGCGTTGCGGGAGGACCATACAATGAGCAGTTCTTC.

The rearrangement links TRBV15 to TRBJ2-1, with D possibly matching TRBD2 (5 bases). Trimming stripped 8 bases from V and 3 bases from J, with 17 bases between. The CDR3 contains 15 residues. Germline lookup yields CDR1 LNHNV and CDR2 YYDKDF (reference sequence). The DNA for the CDR3 is TGTGCCACCCGGCGTGCAGCGGAAAACTACAATGAGCAGTTCTTC. Translation gives CATRRAAENYNEQFF.

V usage is TRBV28 and J usage is TRBJ2-1; no clear D. Trimming cost V 4 bases and J 7 bases, with 8 bases left between them. The CDR3 has 12 residues. CDR1 is MDHEN, CDR2 SYDVKM, per germline. CDR3 DNA sequence: TGTGCCAGCAGTTCGTTGCGGAATGAGCAGTTCTTC. It encodes CASSSLRNEQFF.

The CDR3 reads CACPTGAGYGYTF. The CDR3 DNA follows: TGTGCCTGTCCGACAGGGGCCGGCTATGGCTACACCTTC. The chain combines TRBV30 with TRBJ1-2; 8 nucleotides agree with TRBD1. This CDR3 has 13 residues. J lost 4 bases, V lost 6 bases, and 7 bases had no gene match. Germline assignment: CDR1 GTSNPN and CDR2 SVGIG (reference sequence).

The CDR3 region has the DNA TGCGCCAGCAGCTTGGAAGGGGCCTATGGCTACACCTTC. The encoded protein is CASSLEGAYGYTF. This chain connects TRBV5-1 to TRBJ1-2; D perhaps matches TRBD1 (5 bases). The CDR3 is made up of 13 amino acids. Germline-derived CDR1 and CDR2 are SGHRS and YFSETQ. V lost 0 bases, J lost 4 bases, and 7 bases lay in between.

V and J are TRBV7-6 and TRBJ1-3; 7 bases align to TRBD1. The CDR3 runs 18 residues. Germline CDR1 SGHVS, CDR2 FNYEAQ. V dropped 2 bases and J dropped 0; count of bases not matched to a gene: 10. The CDR3 region has the DNA TGTGCCAGCAGCTTATCCGGGACAGCGGAATTCTCTGGAAACACCATATATTTT. It is translated as CASSLSGTAEFSGNTIYF.

The chain has TRBV29-1 and TRBJ2-7; 10 bases align to TRBD1. The V segment lost 7 bases and the J segment 6 bases; nucleotides outside the gene matches: 9. CDR1 and CDR2 from the germline V gene are SQVTM and ANQGSEA. This CDR3 contains 13 residues. The CDR3 loop reads CSATPGTGAEQYF. DNA of the CDR3: TGCAGCGCCACCCCTGGGACAGGGGCCGAGCAGTACTTC.

The V and J genes are TRBV19 and TRBJ1-5; TRBD1 is a possible D gene (5 bases). The CDR3 runs 17 residues. Germline loops: CDR1 LNHDA, CDR2 SQIVND (reference sequence). Trimming cost V 0 bases and J 0 bases, with 12 bases left between them. The DNA of the CDR3 is TGTGCCAGTAGTATAGATCCCGTCAGGGCTAGCAATCAGCCCCAGCATTTT. It codes for CASSIDPVRASNQPQHF. Filled out from reference TRBV19 and TRBJ1-5, the complete variable domain reads DGGITQSPKYLFRKEGQNVTLSCEQNLNHDAMYWYRQDPGQGLRLIYYSQIVNDFQKGDIAEGYSVSREKKESFPLTVTSAQKNPTAFYLCASSIDPVRASNQPQHFGDGTRLSIL.

The rearrangement uses TRBV9 and TRBJ2-3; 8 bases align to TRBD1. CDR1 and CDR2 (germline): SGDLS, YYNGEE. Losses at the gene ends were 3 bases for V and 4 bases for J; bases not matched to a gene: 1. This CDR3 has 13 amino acids. Written as DNA, the CDR3 is TGTGCCAGCAGCGAGACAGGGGCAGATACGCAGTATTTT. Amino acids: CASSETGADTQYF.

The V call is TRBV7-2, the J call TRBJ2-7; 9 bases align to TRBD2. In germline, CDR1 is SGHTA, CDR2 FQGNSA. The CDR3 contains 16 residues. V trimming: 3 bases; J trimming: 6 bases; junction bases outside the gene matches: 12. The CDR3 region is CASSFWGSGSAGEQYF. In DNA form, the CDR3 reads TGTGCCAGCAGCTTCTGGGGTAGCGGGAGTGCAGGCGAGCAGTACTTC.

The sample holds one count of this clone. The rearrangement uses TRBV19 and TRBJ2-2; 10 nucleotides line up with TRBD1. Trimming cost V 5 bases and J 4 bases; bases outside gene matches: 4. Germline V gene data show CDR1 as LNHDA and CDR2 as SQIVND (reference sequence). The CDR3 length is 15 residues. The CDR3 coding sequence is TGTGCCAGTAGTCCGAGGACAGGGGGCACCGGGGAGCTGTTTTTT. This encodes CASSPRTGGTGELFF.